One and the same sample provided the 30 T cell receptor beta chains below, sequenced in a study of Ad26.COV2.S vaccination and SARS-CoV-2 variants. Clones were read by immunoSEQ multiplex PCR, and TCRdb kept only the in-frame ones, dropping some. Altogether about 400,000 clones are present, about 88% being singletons, with the ten largest covering 3.5%. Specified treatment: roughly 19 received Ad26.COV2.S at low or high dose, single or two shots; roughly five received placebo; per-sample allocation not given. Following the first vaccine or placebo injection, samples were taken on day 63. The material was peripheral blood, obtained in a trial of Ad26.COV2.S vaccine versus placebo. These receptors were obtained from a person aged 18-60 years who received the Ad26.COV2.S COVID-19 vaccine or a placebo.

This clone showed up just once. This sequence joins TRBV5-8 and TRBJ2-7; tentatively, D is TRBD1 (6 bases). Trimming cost V 0 bases and J 4 bases, with 11 bases left between them. CDR1 is SGHTS, CDR2 YDEGEE, per germline. The length of the CDR3 is 14 residues. Here the CDR3 reads CASSLGRGRYEQYF. The CDR3 DNA reads TGTGCCAGCAGCTTGGGCAGGGGCAGGTACGAGCAGTACTTC.

The chain recombines TRBV29-1 with TRBJ1-1, with D hard to call. The CDR3 totals 14 residues. The ends were cut back, 7 bases at V and 3 bases at J, with 18 bases in the middle. In germline, CDR1 is SQVTM, CDR2 ANQGSEA. CDR3 sequence reads: CSALGAGLHTEAFF. CDR3 nucleotides: TGCAGCGCCCTAGGCGCAGGCTTGCACACTGAAGCTTTCTTT.

V is TRBV5-1 and J is TRBJ2-7, with D perhaps TRBD1 or TRBD2 (5 bases each). Trimming stripped 4 bases from V and 4 bases from J, with 15 bases between. CDR3 size: 14 residues. Germline CDR1 SGHRS, CDR2 YFSETQ. CDR3 nucleotide sequence: TGCGCCAGCAGCCTCCCGACAGCGGATTACGAGCAGTACTTC. This translates into CASSLPTADYEQYF.

V is TRBV18 and J is TRBJ2-1; 14 bases are a match to TRBD2. CDR1 is KGHSH, CDR2 LQKENI, per germline. J lost 4 bases, V lost 4 bases, and 6 bases had no gene match. The CDR3 contains 17 residues. The CDR3: CASSLGLAGAIYNEQFF. The CDR3 coding sequence is TGTGCCAGCTCACTGGGACTAGCGGGGGCGATTTACAATGAGCAGTTCTTC.

This clone was observed a handful of times. The J gene is TRBJ1-4, the V gene TRBV3-1 (or the pseudogene TRBV3-2); 8 bases fit TRBD1. V lost 7 bases and J lost 3; bases outside the gene matches: 1. Germline assignment: CDR1 LGHDT and CDR2 YNNKEL (reference sequence). The CDR3 loop spans 13 amino acids. The chain's CDR3 is CASTDRANEKLFF. The DNA of the CDR3 is TGTGCCAGCACGGACAGGGCTAATGAAAAACTGTTTTTT.

This chain connects TRBV6-5 to TRBJ1-2, with a possible D match to TRBD1 (5 bases). The germline gives CDR1 MNHEY, CDR2 SVGAGI. Trimming took 1 base from V and 6 from J, leaving 15 bases between them. The CDR3 has 15 residues. Here the CDR3 DNA reads TGTGCCAGCAGTTACTTAGCGCGAAGGGGAGATGGCTACACCTTC. Its protein product is CASSYLARRGDGYTF.

This chain joins TRBV24-1 and TRBJ2-6, with 7 bases identical to TRBD1. V shed 3 bases, J shed 3 bases, and the junction held 4 bases outside the gene matches. Per the germline V gene, CDR1 is KGHDR and CDR2 is SFDVKD. The CDR3 spans 16 residues. In DNA, the CDR3 is TGTGCCACCAGTGATCCCGGGACAGTTGGGGCCAACGTCCTGACTTTC. Amino acids: CATSDPGTVGANVLTF.

The rearrangement joins TRBV27 to TRBJ1-2; tentatively, D is TRBD1 (5 bases). Trimming took 6 bases from V and 0 from J, leaving 20 bases between them. The CDR3 runs to 17 residues. CDR1 MNHEY and CDR2 SMNVEV come from the germline V gene (reference sequence). CDR3 amino acids: CASSFQPTGVANYGYTF. The CDR3 DNA sequence: TGTGCCAGCAGCTTTCAACCTACAGGAGTAGCTAACTATGGCTACACCTTC.

This rearrangement joins TRBV4-3 to TRBJ2-7, with D uncertain. This CDR3 is 13 amino acids long. In germline, CDR1 is LGHNA, CDR2 YSLEER. V was pared by 4 bases and J by 5 bases, with 12 bases between. CDR3 bases: TGCGCCAGCAGCCTTACTCCTTCCAACGAGCAGTACTTC. It yields the protein CASSLTPSNEQYF.

The V call is TRBV7-8, the J call TRBJ2-7; 8 positions agree with TRBD1. This CDR3 region has 15 residues. V trimming: 1 base; J trimming: 4 bases; junction bases outside the gene matches: 6. Germline CDR1 is SGHVS and CDR2 is FQNEAQ. This CDR3 is CASSLERQGHYEQYF. The CDR3 nucleotides read TGTGCCAGCAGCTTAGAAAGACAGGGGCATTACGAGCAGTACTTC.

V gene TRBV19 combines with J gene TRBJ1-2; 9 bases map to TRBD1. Germline CDR1 and CDR2: LNHDA and SQIVND (reference sequence). The ends lost 3 bases at V and 2 bases at J; junction bases unmatched: 7. The CDR3 totals 16 residues. CDR3 loop: CASSIYGTGQNYGYTF. CDR3 DNA: TGTGCCAGTAGTATCTATGGGACAGGGCAAAACTATGGCTACACCTTC.

V and J are TRBV7-6 and TRBJ2-5, with a possible D match to TRBD1 (5 bases). Per germline, CDR1 SGHVS and CDR2 FNYEAQ. Trimming cost V 1 base and J 2 bases, with 11 bases left between them. The CDR3 has 15 residues. Here the CDR3 DNA reads TGTGCCAGCAGCTTAGGGGGTGGGGCGCAAGAGACCCAGTACTTC. This sequence encodes CASSLGGGAQETQYF. Together with reference TRBV7-6 and TRBJ2-5, the CDR3 gives the full variable domain: GAGVSQSPRYKVTKRGQDVALRCDPISGHVSLYWYRQALGQGPEFLTYFNYEAQQDKSGLPNDRFSAERPEGSISTLTIQRTEQRDSAMYRCASSLGGGAQETQYFGPGTRLLVL.

This clone was found once. The gene calls are TRBV24-1 and TRBJ1-5; TRBD1 might be the D (6 bases). V shed 4 bases and J shed 2 bases, with 11 bases lying between them. This CDR3 has 15 amino acids. Germline CDR1 reads KGHDR; CDR2 reads SFDVKD. CDR3: CATSDGTTGNQPQHF. The CDR3 nucleotides are TGTGCCACCAGTGACGGGACAACTGGCAATCAGCCCCAGCATTTT.

The V call is TRBV10-1, the J call TRBJ2-3, with no clear D. The CDR3 is 13 amino acids. From germline, CDR1 is WNHNN and CDR2 SYGVQD (reference sequence). Deletions cut 5 bases from V and 3 bases from J, with 9 bases between. This CDR3 reads CASSSAGTDTQYF. The CDR3 nucleotides read TGCGCCAGCAGTTCGGCCGGGACAGATACGCAGTATTTT.

The chain combines TRBV4-3 with TRBJ1-1, with D maybe TRBD1 (6 bases). Germline V gives CDR1 LGHNA, CDR2 YSLEER. The CDR3 has 14 residues. Between the trimmed V and J ends, which lost 5 bases and 1 base, there was a span of 11 bases. CDR3 region: CASSARGSNTEAFF. The CDR3 DNA sequence: TGCGCCAGCAGCGCCAGGGGATCGAACACTGAAGCTTTCTTT.

The sample holds one count of this clone. The rearrangement joins TRBV7-9 to TRBJ1-1; 8 bases agree with TRBD1. CDR1 and CDR2 (germline): SEHNR, FQNEAQ (reference sequence). The J segment lost 1 base and the V segment lost 5 bases, leaving 9 bases of the junction unmatched. This CDR3 spans 16 amino acids. CDR3: CASSAWSGTGNTEAFF. CDR3 coding DNA: TGTGCCAGCAGCGCGTGGTCCGGGACAGGGAACACTGAAGCTTTCTTT.

This chain connects TRBV6-2 or TRBV6-3 to TRBJ1-1; D gene uncertain. V dropped 2 bases and J dropped 7 bases, with 5 bases sitting between them. Germline V CDR1 and CDR2: MNHEY, SVGEGT. The CDR3 is made up of 11 amino acids. The CDR3 region has the DNA TGTGCCAGCAGTTACGTCTTTGAAGCTTTCTTT. Protein: CASSYVFEAFF.

The chain joins TRBV7-8 to TRBJ1-4; TRBD1 is a possible D gene (6 bases). This CDR3 has 17 residues. V was pared by 1 base and J by 3 bases, with 15 bases between. From germline, CDR1 is SGHVS and CDR2 FQNEAQ. The CDR3 DNA follows: TGTGCCAGCAGCTTAGAGAGCAGGGGCCCACCTAATGAAAAACTGTTTTTT. The encoded protein is CASSLESRGPPNEKLFF.

The rearrangement uses TRBV7-2 and TRBJ2-3; 7 bases map to TRBD1. V gave up 4 bases and J gave up 0 bases; unmatched junction bases: 4. Germline V gene data show CDR1 as SGHTA and CDR2 as FQGNSA. This CDR3 contains 15 residues. The CDR3 region is CASSWGQTSTDTQYF. DNA of the CDR3: TGTGCCAGCAGCTGGGGACAGACTAGCACAGATACGCAGTATTTT.

The table lists this clone with a count of one. V gene TRBV7-2 combines with J gene TRBJ1-2, with TRBD1 matching 8 bases. V lost 5 bases to trimming and J lost 5 bases; unmatched junction nucleotides: 10. The CDR3 is made up of 15 amino acids. Germline V CDR1 and CDR2: SGHTA, FQGNSA. The CDR3: CASSPSPGQGYGYTF. In nucleotides, the CDR3 is TGTGCCAGCAGCCCTAGTCCAGGACAGGGATATGGCTACACCTTC.

The chain links TRBV5-1 to TRBJ1-1, with no clear D. The CDR3 has 12 residues. Trimming took 0 bases from V and 5 from J, leaving 5 bases between them. The germline V gene encodes CDR1 SGHRS and CDR2 YFSETQ. This chain's CDR3 is CASSLDRTEAFF. In DNA form, the CDR3 reads TGCGCCAGCAGCTTGGATAGGACTGAAGCTTTCTTT.

CDR3 in amino acids: CASRPGQGYEQYF. CDR3 coding DNA: TGTGCCAGCAGGCCCGGACAAGGCTACGAGCAGTACTTC. The chain carries TRBV6-5 and TRBJ2-7; a weak D match, TRBD1 (5 bases). Per the germline V gene, CDR1 is MNHEY and CDR2 is SVGAGI. V was clipped by 6 bases and J by 3 bases, with 12 bases between them. The length of the CDR3 is 13 residues.

The V call is TRBV24-1, the J call TRBJ2-7, with 9 bases fitting TRBD1. V dropped 5 bases and J dropped 4; count of bases not matched to a gene: 8. Per the germline V gene, CDR1 is KGHDR and CDR2 is SFDVKD. The CDR3 runs to 15 residues. CDR3 region: CATSVRQGVSYEQYF. The CDR3 DNA reads as TGTGCCACCAGTGTTAGACAGGGGGTTTCATACGAGCAGTACTTC.

This chain links TRBV5-1 with TRBJ2-7; TRBD2 agrees at 14 bases. The V gene's germline CDR1 is SGHRS and CDR2 YFSETQ. The J segment lost 4 bases and the V segment lost 4 bases, leaving 7 bases of the junction unmatched. The CDR3 totals 16 residues. The CDR3 DNA follows: TGCGCCAGCAGCCTTGCCGGGACTAGCGGGGGATACGAGCAGTACTTC. It translates to CASSLAGTSGGYEQYF.

The chain uses TRBV29-1 and TRBJ2-7; TRBD1 aligns across 8 bases. The CDR3 spans 14 residues. CDR1 SQVTM and CDR2 ANQGSEA come from the germline V gene. The V segment lost 8 bases and the J segment 3 bases; nucleotides outside the gene matches: 12. The CDR3 is CSKRTGPLGYEQYF. The CDR3 coding sequence is TGCAGCAAACGGACAGGGCCGTTAGGCTACGAGCAGTACTTC.

This chain links TRBV6-5 with TRBJ1-5; no reliable D call. Trimming stripped 7 bases from V and 3 bases from J, with 16 bases between. CDR1 MNHEY and CDR2 SVGAGI come from the germline V gene. This CDR3 has 15 residues. CDR3 amino acids: CASNMVSGDNQPQHF. DNA for the CDR3: TGTGCCAGCAACATGGTGTCAGGCGACAATCAGCCCCAGCATTTT.

Written as DNA, the CDR3 is TGTGCCAGCAGCGTAGGGCGGGGGCCAGGAGGTCAGCCCCAGCATTTT. Amino acid sequence: CASSVGRGPGGQPQHF. The chain has TRBV9 and TRBJ1-5; D perhaps matches TRBD1 (6 bases). The CDR3 is 16 amino acids. V shed 0 bases and J shed 6 bases, with 16 bases lying between them. From germline, CDR1 is SGDLS and CDR2 YYNGEE.

This clone turned up a few times. The V and J genes are TRBV5-1 and TRBJ1-6, with 9 bases identical to TRBD1. The germline V gene has CDR1 SGHRS and CDR2 YFSETQ. V shed 4 bases, J shed 7 bases, and the junction held 6 bases outside the gene matches. This CDR3 contains 15 residues. CDR3 amino acids: CASSPGTGQNSPLHF. The CDR3 DNA reads TGCGCCAGCAGCCCGGGGACAGGGCAAAATTCACCCCTCCACTTT.

The V call is TRBV5-5, the J call TRBJ2-3; no definite D call. The V gene lost 0 bases and the J gene lost 0 bases, with 8 bases spanning the gap. The germline V gene has CDR1 SGHKS and CDR2 YYEKEE (reference sequence). The CDR3 covers 15 residues. The CDR3 DNA reads as TGTGCCAGCAGCTTGGACAGTACTAGCACAGATACGCAGTATTTT. This encodes CASSLDSTSTDTQYF.

V usage is TRBV13 and J usage is TRBJ1-2; 10 nucleotides match TRBD1. Looked up from germline, CDR1 is PRHDT and CDR2 is FYEKMQ (reference sequence). The CDR3 extends over 15 amino acids. V dropped 4 bases and J dropped 4; count of bases not matched to a gene: 6. In nucleotides, the CDR3 is TGTGCCAGCAGCTCCGTCCGGACAGGGGGCTATGGCTACACCTTC. Protein sequence: CASSSVRTGGYGYTF.